Following are 7 T cell receptor beta chains from one sample sequenced in a study of T-cell memory formation after mild COVID-19. TCRdb reprocessed the 5' RACE reads via MiXCR and lists one record per CDR3 protein. The table shows approximately 570,000 distinct CDR3 sequences, with roughly 18% occurring only once. The sample taken for sequencing was PBMCs or a T cell subset sorted from them (not recorded which). Receptor source: an adult woman who had mild COVID-19 (a few samples of this study predate the infection). Cell type and time point are not known.

This clonotype was seen a few times. The chain joins TRBV9 to TRBJ2-6; 7 bases match TRBD1. The ends lost 4 bases at V and 0 bases at J; junction bases unmatched: 10. This CDR3 has 18 amino acids. Germline V CDR1 and CDR2: SGDLS, YYNGEE. CDR3 loop: CASSLHTGQFSGANVLTF. Written as DNA, the CDR3 is TGTGCCAGCAGCCTTCACACGGGACAGTTCTCTGGGGCCAACGTCCTGACTTTC.

This clonotype was found a few times. The chain uses TRBV9 and TRBJ2-7; D gene unclear. V was pared by 2 bases and J by 0 bases, with 9 bases between. This CDR3 has 14 amino acids. Germline V CDR1 and CDR2: SGDLS, YYNGEE. CDR3 protein: CASSVEGISYEQYF. CDR3 DNA sequence: TGTGCCAGCAGCGTGGAAGGGATCTCCTACGAGCAGTACTTC. The full variable domain, completed using reference TRBV9 and TRBJ2-7, is DSGVTQTPKHLITATGQRVTLRCSPRSGDLSVYWYQQSLDQGLQFLIQYYNGEERAKGNILERFSAQQFPDLHSELNLSSLELGDSALYFCASSVEGISYEQYFGPGTRLTVT.

This clonotype was counted between two and nine times. The rearrangement joins TRBV4-2 to TRBJ2-5; a possible D gene is TRBD1 (6 bases). The CDR3 totals 16 residues. The ends were cut back, 0 bases at V and 2 bases at J, with 13 bases in the middle. Germline V gives CDR1 LGHNA, CDR2 YNFKEQ. The CDR3 coding sequence is TGTGCCAGCAGCCAAGAGGTAACAGGGAGACAAGAGACCCAGTACTTC. Encoded protein: CASSQEVTGRQETQYF.

V usage is TRBV12-2 and J usage is TRBJ2-5; TRBD2, the D gene given by the table, was not confirmed from the DNA. TRBV12-2 is noted as a pseudogene. There are 16 residues in the CDR3. CDR3 residues: CASRLTRGLGLETQYF. The CDR3 bases are TGTGCAAGTCGCCTGACCCGAGGACTAGGGTTGGAGACCCAGTACTTC.

This clonotype has more than one count but fewer than ten. This chain joins TRBV14 and TRBJ2-5; D is possibly TRBD2 (6 bases). The CDR3 loop spans 14 amino acids. V was clipped by 4 bases and J by 1 base, with 10 bases between them. Germline V CDR1 and CDR2: SGHDN, FVKESK. CDR3 sequence: CASSPERAQETQYF. DNA for the CDR3: TGTGCCAGCAGCCCCGAGCGGGCCCAAGAGACCCAGTACTTC.

This clonotype has a handful of counts. The chain combines TRBV6-2 or TRBV6-3 with TRBJ1-2; possibly TRBD1 for D (5 bases). Trimming left V 6 bases short and J 4 bases short, with 15 bases between. The length of the CDR3 is 14 residues. Germline CDR1 and CDR2: MNHEY and SVGEGT. The CDR3 loop is CASRDSGTAYGYTF. The CDR3, as DNA: TGTGCCAGCAGAGACTCCGGGACGGCCTATGGCTACACCTTC.

This clonotype was seen ten or more times. The gene calls are TRBV30 and TRBJ2-1; no definite D call. Trimming cost V 1 base and J 2 bases, with 15 bases left between them. The CDR3 covers 16 residues. Germline CDR1 and CDR2: GTSNPN and SVGIG (reference sequence). The CDR3: CAWSGPTLLAYNEQFF. The CDR3 DNA reads TGTGCCTGGAGTGGCCCCACGTTATTGGCCTACAATGAGCAGTTCTTC.